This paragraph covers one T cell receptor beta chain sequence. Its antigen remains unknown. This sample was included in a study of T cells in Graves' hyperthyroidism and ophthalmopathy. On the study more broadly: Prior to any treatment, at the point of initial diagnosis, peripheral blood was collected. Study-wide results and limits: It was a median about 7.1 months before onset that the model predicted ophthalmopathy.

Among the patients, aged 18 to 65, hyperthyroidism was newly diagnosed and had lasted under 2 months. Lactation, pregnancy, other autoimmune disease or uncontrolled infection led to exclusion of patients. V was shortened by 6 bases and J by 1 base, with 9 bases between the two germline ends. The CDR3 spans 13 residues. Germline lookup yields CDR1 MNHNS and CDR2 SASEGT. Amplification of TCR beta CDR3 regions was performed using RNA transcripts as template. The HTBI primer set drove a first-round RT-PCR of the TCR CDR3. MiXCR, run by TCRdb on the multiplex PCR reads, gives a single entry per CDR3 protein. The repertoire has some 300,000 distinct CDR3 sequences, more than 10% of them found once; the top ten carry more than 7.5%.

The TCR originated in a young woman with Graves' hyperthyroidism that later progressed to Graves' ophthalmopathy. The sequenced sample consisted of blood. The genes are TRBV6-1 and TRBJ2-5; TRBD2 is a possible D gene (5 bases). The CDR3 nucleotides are TGTGCCAGCAGGAGAGGGCTCCAAGAGACCCAGTACTTC. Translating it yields CASRRGLQETQYF.